What follows are 3 T cell receptor beta chains derived from one specimen sequenced in a study of technical replicates of blood from a handful of donors. TCRdb keeps only in-frame clones here, not all; method: immunoSEQ multiplex PCR. This sample yields fewer than 45,000 clones, of which about 96% are seen a single time; 0.35% to 0.45% belongs to the top ten. Sequenced material: T cells isolated from PBMCs. All receptors derive from a human donor in good health.

This clone appeared a single time. An end of the junction does not agree with germline; a read error may underlie this. The chain links TRBV5-1 to TRBJ1-2; the D gene is possibly TRBD1 (6 bases). This CDR3 is 15 amino acids long. In germline, CDR1 is SGHRS, CDR2 YFSETQ. The DNA for the CDR3 is TGCGCCAGCATCTTGACCCCCGACAGGCTCCATGGCTACACCTTC. Protein sequence: CASILTPDRLHGYTF.

CDR3: CSVEDSVWREGSRDEQFF. For the CDR3, the DNA is TGCAGCGTTGAAGATTCGGTATGGCGGGAGGGCTCTCGGGATGAGCAGTTCTTC. V usage is TRBV29-1 and J usage is TRBJ2-1, with 9 nucleotides matching TRBD2. CDR1 SQVTM and CDR2 ANQGSEA come from the germline V gene. Unmatched junction bases numbered 17, after V lost 0 bases and J lost 8 bases. This CDR3 is 18 amino acids long.

V and J are TRBV7-8 and TRBJ1-4; the D is unclear. Trimming shortened V by 4 bases and J by 7 bases, and 7 bases separated the two germline ends. Germline-derived CDR1 and CDR2 are SGHVS and FQNEAQ. The CDR3 loop spans 12 amino acids. CDR3 nucleotides: TGTGCCAGCAGCTCCCTACTTGAAAAACTGTTTTTT. This encodes CASSSLLEKLFF.